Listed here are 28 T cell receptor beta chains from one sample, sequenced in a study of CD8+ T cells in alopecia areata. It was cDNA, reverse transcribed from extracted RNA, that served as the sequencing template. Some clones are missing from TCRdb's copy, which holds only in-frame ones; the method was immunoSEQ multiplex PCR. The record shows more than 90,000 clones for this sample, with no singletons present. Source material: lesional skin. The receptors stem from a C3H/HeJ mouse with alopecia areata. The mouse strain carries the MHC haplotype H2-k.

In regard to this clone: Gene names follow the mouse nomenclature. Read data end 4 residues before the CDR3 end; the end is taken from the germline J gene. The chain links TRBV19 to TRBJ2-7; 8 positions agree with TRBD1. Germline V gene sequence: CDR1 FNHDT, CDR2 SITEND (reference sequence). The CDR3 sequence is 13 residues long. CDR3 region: CASSSRQGYEQYF. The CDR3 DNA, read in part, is TGTGCCAGCAGTAGCCGACAGGGGTAT.

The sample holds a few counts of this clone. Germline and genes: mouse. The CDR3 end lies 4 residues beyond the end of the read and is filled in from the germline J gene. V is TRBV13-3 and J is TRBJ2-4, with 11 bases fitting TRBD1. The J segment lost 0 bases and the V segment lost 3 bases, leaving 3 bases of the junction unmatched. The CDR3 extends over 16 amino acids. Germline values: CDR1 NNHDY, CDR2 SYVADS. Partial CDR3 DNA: TGTGCCAGCAGTGGGACAGGGGGCCCTAGTCAAAAC. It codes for CASSGTGGPSQN. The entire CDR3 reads CASSGTGGPSQNTLYF.

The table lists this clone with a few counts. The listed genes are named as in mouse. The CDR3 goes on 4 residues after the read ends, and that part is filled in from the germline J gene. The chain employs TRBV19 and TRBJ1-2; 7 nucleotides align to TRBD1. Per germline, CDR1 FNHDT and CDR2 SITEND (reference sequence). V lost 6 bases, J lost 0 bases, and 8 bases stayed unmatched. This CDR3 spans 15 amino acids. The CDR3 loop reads CASTPDRSANSDYTF. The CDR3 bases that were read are TGTGCCAGCACCCCGGACAGGAGTGCAAACTCC.

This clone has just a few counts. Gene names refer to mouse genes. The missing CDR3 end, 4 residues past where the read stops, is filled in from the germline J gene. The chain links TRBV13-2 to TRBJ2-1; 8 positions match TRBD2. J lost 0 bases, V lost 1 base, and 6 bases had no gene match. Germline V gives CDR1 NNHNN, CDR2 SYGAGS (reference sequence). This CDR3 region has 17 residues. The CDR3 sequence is CASGDPWTGNNYAEQFF. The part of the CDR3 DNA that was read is TGTGCCAGCGGTGATCCCTGGACTGGGAATAACTATGCT.

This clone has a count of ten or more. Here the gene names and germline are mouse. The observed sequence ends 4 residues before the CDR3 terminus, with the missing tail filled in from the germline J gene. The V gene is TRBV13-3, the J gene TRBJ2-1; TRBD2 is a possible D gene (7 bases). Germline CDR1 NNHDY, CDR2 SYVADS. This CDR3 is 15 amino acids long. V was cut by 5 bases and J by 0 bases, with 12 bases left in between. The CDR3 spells CASSHGGPNYAEQFF. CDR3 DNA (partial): TGTGCCAGCAGCCATGGGGGGCCTAACTATGCT.

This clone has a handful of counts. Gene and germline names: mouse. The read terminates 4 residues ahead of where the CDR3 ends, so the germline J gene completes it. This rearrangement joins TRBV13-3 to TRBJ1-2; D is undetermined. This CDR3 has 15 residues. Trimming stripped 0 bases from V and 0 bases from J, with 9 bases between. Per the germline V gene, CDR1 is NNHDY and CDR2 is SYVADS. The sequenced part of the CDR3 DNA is TGTGCCAGCAGTGATGCAAACAGTCCAAACTCC. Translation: CASSDANSPNS. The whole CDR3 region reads CASSDANSPNSDYTF.

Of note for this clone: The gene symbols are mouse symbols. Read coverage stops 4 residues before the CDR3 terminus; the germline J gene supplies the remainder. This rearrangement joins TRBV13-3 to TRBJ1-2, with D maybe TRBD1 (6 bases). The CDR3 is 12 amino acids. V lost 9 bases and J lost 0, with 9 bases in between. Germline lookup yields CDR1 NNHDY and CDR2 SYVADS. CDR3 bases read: TGTGCCACTCGACAGGCAAACTCC. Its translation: CATRQANS. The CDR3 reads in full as CATRQANSDYTF.

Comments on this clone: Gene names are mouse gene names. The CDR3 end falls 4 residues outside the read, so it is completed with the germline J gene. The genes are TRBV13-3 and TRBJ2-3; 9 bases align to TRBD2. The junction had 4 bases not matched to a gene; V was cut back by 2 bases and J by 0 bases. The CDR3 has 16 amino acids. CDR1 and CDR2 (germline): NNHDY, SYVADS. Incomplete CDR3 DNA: TGTGCCAGCAGTGAGAGACTGGGGGTTAGTGCAGAA. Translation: CASSERLGVSAE. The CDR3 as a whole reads CASSERLGVSAETLYF.

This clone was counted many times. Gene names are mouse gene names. Incomplete CDR3 DNA: TGTGCCAGCAGTGACAGGGGGGCAAACACCGGG. It yields the protein CASSDRGANTG. In full, the CDR3 reads CASSDRGANTGQLYF. The chain has TRBV13-1 and TRBJ2-2, with D tentatively TRBD1 (7 bases). The read halts 4 residues ahead of the CDR3 end, with the missing end drawn from the germline J gene. V lost 2 bases and J 0 bases, leaving 8 bases between the germline ends. In germline, CDR1 is NSHNY, CDR2 SYGAGN. The length of the CDR3 is 15 residues.

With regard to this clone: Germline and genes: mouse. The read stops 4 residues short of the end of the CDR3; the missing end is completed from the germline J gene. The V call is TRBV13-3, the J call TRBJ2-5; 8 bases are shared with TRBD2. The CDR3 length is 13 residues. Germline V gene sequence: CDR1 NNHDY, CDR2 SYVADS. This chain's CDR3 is CASRGLVGDTQYF. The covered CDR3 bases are TGTGCCAGCAGGGGACTGGTTGGGGAC. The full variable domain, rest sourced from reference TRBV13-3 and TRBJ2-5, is EAAVTQSPRSKVAVTGGKVTLSCHQTNNHDYMYWYRQDTGHGLRLIHYSYVADSTEKGDIPDGYKASRPSQENFSLILELASLSQTAVYFCASRGLVGDTQYFGPGTRLLVL.

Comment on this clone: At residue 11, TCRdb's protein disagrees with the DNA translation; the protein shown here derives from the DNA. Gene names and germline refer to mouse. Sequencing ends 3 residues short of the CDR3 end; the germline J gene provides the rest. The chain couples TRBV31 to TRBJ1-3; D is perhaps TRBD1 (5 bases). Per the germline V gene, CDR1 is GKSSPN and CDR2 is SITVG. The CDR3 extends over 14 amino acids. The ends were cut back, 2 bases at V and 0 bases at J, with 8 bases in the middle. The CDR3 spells CAWSRGHSGNTLYF. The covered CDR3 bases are TGTGCCTGGAGTAGAGGACATTCTGGAAATACG.

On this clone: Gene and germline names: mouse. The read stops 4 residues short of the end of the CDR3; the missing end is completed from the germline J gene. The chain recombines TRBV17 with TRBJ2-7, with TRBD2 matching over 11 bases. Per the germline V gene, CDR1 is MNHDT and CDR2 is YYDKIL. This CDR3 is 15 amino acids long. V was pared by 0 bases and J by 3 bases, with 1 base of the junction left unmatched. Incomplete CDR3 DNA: TGTGCTAGCAGTAGAGAGACTGGGGGGGGCTAT. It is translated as CASSRETGGGY. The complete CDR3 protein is CASSRETGGGYEQYF.

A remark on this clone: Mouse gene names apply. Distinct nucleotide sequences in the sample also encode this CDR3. CDR3 DNA, as far as it was read: TGCACCTGCAGTGCCGACGGCAGGGCAAACACA. Its protein product is CTCSADGRANT. The whole CDR3 sequence reads CTCSADGRANTEVFF. The chain couples TRBV1 to TRBJ1-1; D perhaps matches TRBD1 (5 bases). The read gets to within 4 residues of the CDR3 end, and the germline J gene fills in the rest. The CDR3 sequence is 15 residues long. The germline gives CDR1 NSQYPW, CDR2 LRSPGD (reference sequence). Trimming took off 3 bases at V and 0 bases at J, with 11 bases between the two ends.

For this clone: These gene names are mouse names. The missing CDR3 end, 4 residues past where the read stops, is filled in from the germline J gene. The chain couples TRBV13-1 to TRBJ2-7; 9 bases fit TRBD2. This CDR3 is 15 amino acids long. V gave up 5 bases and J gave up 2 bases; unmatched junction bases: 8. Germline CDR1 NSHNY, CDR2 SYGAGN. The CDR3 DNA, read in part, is TGTGCCAGCAGCCCCAACTGGGGGGCTACCTAT. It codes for CASSPNWGATY. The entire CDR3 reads CASSPNWGATYEQYF.

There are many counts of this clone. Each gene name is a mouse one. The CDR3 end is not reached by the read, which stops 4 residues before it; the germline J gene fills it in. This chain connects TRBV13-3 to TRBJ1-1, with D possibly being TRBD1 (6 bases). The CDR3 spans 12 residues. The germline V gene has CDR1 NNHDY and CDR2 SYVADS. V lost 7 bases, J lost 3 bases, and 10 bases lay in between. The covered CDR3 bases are TGTGCCAGCGGAGGGGGGGACACA. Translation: CASGGGDT. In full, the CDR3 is CASGGGDTEVFF.

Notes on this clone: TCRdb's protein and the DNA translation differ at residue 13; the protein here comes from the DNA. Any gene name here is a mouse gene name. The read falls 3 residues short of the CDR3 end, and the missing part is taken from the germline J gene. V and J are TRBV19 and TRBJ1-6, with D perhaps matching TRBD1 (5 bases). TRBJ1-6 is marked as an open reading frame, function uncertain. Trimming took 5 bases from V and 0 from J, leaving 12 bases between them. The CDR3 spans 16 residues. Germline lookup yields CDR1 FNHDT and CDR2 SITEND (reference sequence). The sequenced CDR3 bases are TGTGCCAGCAGGACTACAGGAAATTCCTATAATTCGCCC. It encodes CASRTTGNSYNSP. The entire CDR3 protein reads CASRTTGNSYNSPLYF.

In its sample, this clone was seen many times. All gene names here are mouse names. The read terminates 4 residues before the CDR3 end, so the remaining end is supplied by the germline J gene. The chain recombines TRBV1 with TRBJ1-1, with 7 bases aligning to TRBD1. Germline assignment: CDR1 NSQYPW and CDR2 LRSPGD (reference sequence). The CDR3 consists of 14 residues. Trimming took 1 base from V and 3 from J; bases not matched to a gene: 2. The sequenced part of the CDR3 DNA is TGCACCTGCAGTGCAGGGGACAGAGACACA. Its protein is CTCSAGDRDT. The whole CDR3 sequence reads CTCSAGDRDTEVFF.

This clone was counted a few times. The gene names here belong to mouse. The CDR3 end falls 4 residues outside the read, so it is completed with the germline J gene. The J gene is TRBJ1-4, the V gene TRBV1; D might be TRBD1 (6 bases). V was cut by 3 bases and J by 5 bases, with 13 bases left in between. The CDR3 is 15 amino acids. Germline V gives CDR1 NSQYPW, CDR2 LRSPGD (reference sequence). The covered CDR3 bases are TGCACCTGCAGTGCCCCGGGACAACCAAACGAA. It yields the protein CTCSAPGQPNE. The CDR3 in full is CTCSAPGQPNERLFF.

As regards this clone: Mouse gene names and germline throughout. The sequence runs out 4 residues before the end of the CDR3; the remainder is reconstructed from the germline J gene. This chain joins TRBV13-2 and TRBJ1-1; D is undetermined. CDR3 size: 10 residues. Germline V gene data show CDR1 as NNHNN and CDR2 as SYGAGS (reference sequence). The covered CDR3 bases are TGTGCCAGCGGTCCAAAA. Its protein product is CASGPK. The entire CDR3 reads CASGPKEVFF.

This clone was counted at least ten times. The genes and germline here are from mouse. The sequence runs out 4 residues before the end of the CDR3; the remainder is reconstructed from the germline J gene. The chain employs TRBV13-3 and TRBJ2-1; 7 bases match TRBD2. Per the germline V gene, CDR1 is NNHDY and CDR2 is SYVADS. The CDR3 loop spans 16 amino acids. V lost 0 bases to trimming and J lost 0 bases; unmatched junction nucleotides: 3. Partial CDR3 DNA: TGTGCCAGCAGTGATGGCTGGGGGAATAACTATGCT. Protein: CASSDGWGNNYA. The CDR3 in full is CASSDGWGNNYAEQFF.

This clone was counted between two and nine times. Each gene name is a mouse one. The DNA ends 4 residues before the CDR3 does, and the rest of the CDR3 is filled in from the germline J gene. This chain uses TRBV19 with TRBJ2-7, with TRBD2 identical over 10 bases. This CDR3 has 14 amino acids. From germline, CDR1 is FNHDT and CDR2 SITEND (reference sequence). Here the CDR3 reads CASSPSGGADEQYF. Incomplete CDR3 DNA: TGTGCCAGCAGCCCCTCTGGGGGGGCGGAT. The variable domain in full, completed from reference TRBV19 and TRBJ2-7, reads GGIITQTPKFLIGQEGQKLTLKCQQNFNHDTMYWYRQDSGKGLRLIYYSITENDLQKGDLSEGYDASREKKSSFSLTVTSAQKNEMAVFLCASSPSGGADEQYFGPGTRLTVL.

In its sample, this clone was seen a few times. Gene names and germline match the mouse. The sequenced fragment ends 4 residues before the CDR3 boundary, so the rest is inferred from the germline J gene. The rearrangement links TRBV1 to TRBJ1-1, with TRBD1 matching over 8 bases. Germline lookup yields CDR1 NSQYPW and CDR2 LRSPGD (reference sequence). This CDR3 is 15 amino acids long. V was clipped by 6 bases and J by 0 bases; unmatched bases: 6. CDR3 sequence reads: CTCSPLDRANTEVFF. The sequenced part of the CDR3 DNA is TGCACCTGCAGCCCCCTGGACAGGGCAAACACA.

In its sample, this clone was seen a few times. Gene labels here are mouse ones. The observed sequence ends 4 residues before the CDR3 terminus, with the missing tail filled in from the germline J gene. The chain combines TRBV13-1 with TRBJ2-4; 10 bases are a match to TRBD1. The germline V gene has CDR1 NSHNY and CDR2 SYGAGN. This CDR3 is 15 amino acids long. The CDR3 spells CASSDAGTGVNTLYF. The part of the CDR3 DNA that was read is TGTGCCAGCAGTGATGCTGGGACAGGGGTAAAC.

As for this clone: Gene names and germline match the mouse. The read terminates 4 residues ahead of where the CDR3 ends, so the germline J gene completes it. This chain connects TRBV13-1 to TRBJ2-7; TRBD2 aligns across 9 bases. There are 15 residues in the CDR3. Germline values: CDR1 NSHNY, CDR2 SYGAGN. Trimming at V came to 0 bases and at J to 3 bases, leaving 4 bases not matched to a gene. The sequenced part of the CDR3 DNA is TGTGCCAGCAGTGATGCGGGGACTGGGTACTAT. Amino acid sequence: CASSDAGTGYY. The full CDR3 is CASSDAGTGYYEQYF.

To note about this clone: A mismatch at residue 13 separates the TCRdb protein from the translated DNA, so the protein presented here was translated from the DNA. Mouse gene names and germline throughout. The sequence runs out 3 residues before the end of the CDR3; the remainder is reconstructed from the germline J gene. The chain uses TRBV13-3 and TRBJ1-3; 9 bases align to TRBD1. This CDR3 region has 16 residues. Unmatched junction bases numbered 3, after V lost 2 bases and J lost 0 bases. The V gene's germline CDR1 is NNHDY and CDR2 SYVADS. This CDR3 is CASSETGGGSGNTLYF. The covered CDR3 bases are TGTGCCAGCAGTGAGACAGGGGGGGGTTCTGGAAATACG.

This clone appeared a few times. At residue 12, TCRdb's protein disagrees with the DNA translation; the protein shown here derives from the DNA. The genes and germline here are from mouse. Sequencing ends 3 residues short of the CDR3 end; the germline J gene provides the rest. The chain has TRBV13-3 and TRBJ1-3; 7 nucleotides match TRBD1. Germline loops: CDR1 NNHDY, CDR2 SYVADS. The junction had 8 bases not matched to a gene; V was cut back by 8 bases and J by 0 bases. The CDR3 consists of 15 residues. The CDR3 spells CASSRDRISGNTLYF. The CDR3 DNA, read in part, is TGTGCCAGTTCCAGGGACAGAATTTCTGGAAATACG.

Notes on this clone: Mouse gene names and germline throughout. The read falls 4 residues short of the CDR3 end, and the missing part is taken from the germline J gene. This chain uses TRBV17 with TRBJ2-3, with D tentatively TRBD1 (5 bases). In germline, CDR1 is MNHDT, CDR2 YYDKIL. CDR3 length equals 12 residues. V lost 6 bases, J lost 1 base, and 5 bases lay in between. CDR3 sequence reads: CASRQGAETLYF. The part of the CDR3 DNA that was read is TGTGCTAGCAGACAGGGTGCAGAA.

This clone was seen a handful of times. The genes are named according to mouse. CDR3 protein: CASSPGLYEQYF. CDR3 DNA (partial): TGTGCCAGCAGCCCGGGACTATAT. The J gene is TRBJ2-7, the V gene TRBV19; D is perhaps TRBD2 (6 bases). The CDR3 is cut off 4 residues early in the read; its end comes from the germline J gene. Germline V gene lookup returns CDR1 FNHDT and CDR2 SITEND (reference sequence). This CDR3 has 12 residues.